This T cell receptor beta chain comes out of a study of OX40 agonist ivuxolimab in advanced cancers. Turning to the study itself: Clinicians treated patients with ivuxolimab, an agonistic anti-OX40 (CD134) antibody.

The count of this clone is one. The protocol was immunoSEQ multiplex PCR, while the TCRdb copy is restricted to in-frame clones and leaves out a portion. The sample shows approximately 80,000 clones, 75% to 95% of them seen only once. Sample: CD4+ or CD8+ T cells sorted from blood, taken in a trial of the OX40 agonist ivuxolimab. This TCR was sampled from an adult with an advanced solid tumor such as melanoma, head and neck, liver or kidney cancer.

The CDR3 DNA sequence: TGTGCCAGCACGGTAGCGGGAGGGGTGAGTGAGCAGTTCTTC. Its protein is CASTVAGGVSEQFF. This chain joins TRBV2 and TRBJ2-1, with 11 bases lining up with TRBD2. Germline V gives CDR1 SNHLY, CDR2 FYNNEI. CDR3 length equals 14 residues. Trimming took 7 bases from V and 9 from J; bases not matched to a gene: 8. The full variable domain, completed using reference TRBV2 and TRBJ2-1, is EPEVTQTPSHQVTQMGQEVILRCVPISNHLYFYWYRQILGQKVEFLVSFYNNEISEKSEIFDDQFSVERPDGSNFTLKIRSTKLEDSAMYFCASTVAGGVSEQFFGPGTRLTVL.